This paragraph covers one T cell receptor (beta chain) sequence. Antigen specificity is unknown. The data were taken from a study of cytomegalovirus exposure and HLA in healthy donors. Study-level findings and limits: According to a subsequent analysis, TCR clusters from the first cohort were inclined to appear together in the 120 validation repertoires.

Between the trimmed V and J ends, which lost 5 bases and 7 bases, there was a span of 20 bases. Germline V gene sequence: CDR1 SEHNR, CDR2 FQNEAQ (reference sequence). The CDR3 length is 16 residues. Only in-frame clones appear in the TCRdb table, and some are missing; sequencing was by immunoSEQ multiplex PCR. The sample has 350,000 or so clones; roughly 89% are singletons. The V call is TRBV7-9, the J call TRBJ1-4; a possible D gene is TRBD1 (6 bases). The TCR was taken from a woman aged 18-35 years in good health and CMV-seronegative. Sequenced sample: PBMCs. The CDR3: CASSHRGLARSEKLFF. The CDR3 nucleotides read TGTGCCAGCAGCCATAGGGGGTTGGCCCGGAGTGAAAAACTGTTTTTT.